This T cell receptor beta chain is from a study of OX40 agonist ivuxolimab in advanced cancers. Study at large: Aged roughly 23 to 79 with a mean of approximately 60 years, they were 75% to 85% male. Overall study results and limits: CD8+ T cells were the subset that, on average, had more expanded clones than CD4+. It was not determined which antigens were specifically recognized by the peripheral T cells that had undergone clonal expansion.

To note about this clone: As yet, its antigen is unknown.

Per germline, CDR1 LNHDA and CDR2 SQIVND (reference sequence). V lost 4 bases, J lost 8 bases, and 13 bases stayed unmatched. This CDR3 contains 16 residues. The data were produced by immunoSEQ multiplex PCR, yet TCRdb's version contains in-frame clones alone and is incomplete. Altogether roughly 62,000 clones are present, roughly 84% being singletons, with the ten largest covering over 4%. V is TRBV19 and J is TRBJ2-3, with 9 bases aligning to TRBD2. The material was CD4+ or CD8+ T cells sorted from blood, obtained in a trial of the OX40 agonist ivuxolimab. The sequence was collected from an adult with an advanced solid tumor such as melanoma, head and neck, liver or kidney cancer. The CDR3 protein is CASSSDRLAGSRTQYF. The CDR3 region has the DNA TGTGCCAGTAGTAGCGACCGGCTAGCGGGGTCCCGTACGCAGTATTTT.